The clone carrying this TCR beta chain was counted between two and nine times. Its antigen is undetermined. The CDR3 consists of 15 residues. In germline, CDR1 is LNHNV, CDR2 YYDKDF (reference sequence). Trimming took off 3 bases at V and 6 bases at J, with 18 bases between the two ends. The data originate from a study of response to subunit inactivated influenza vaccine. General study findings and limits: Each seasonal influenza vaccination, the authors suggested, recruits few new T cells.

TCRdb called the RT-PCR reads again in MiXCR, with one record for every CDR3 protein. The table lists around 480,000 distinct CDR3 sequences, about 10% of them singletons. The chain carries TRBV15 and TRBJ2-7; possibly TRBD1 or TRBD2 for D (6 bases each). The input for sequencing was PBMCs from blood, taken about 6 weeks after vaccination. This receptor was obtained from a man aged 50-60 years who received an inactivated influenza vaccine. The CDR3 DNA sequence: TGTGCCACCAGCAGGAGAGGCGGGACACAGGGCGAGCAGTACTTC. It encodes CATSRRGGTQGEQYF.